These 25 T cell receptor beta chains were sequenced from one sample in a study of blood T cell repertoires in COVID-19 (dated by TCRdb to about 2020). The library was obtained by the immunoSEQ multiplex PCR assay. The table was pulled from immuneACCESS by TCRdb, which kept in-frame rearrangements only. Such tables lose some clones; where checked, under half of the loss comes from unresolved V genes, and the rest has no known cause. The sample table contains over 150,000 clones; only one count was recorded for 85% to 90% of them. The ten top clones hold about 7% of the sample. Material: peripheral blood. These receptors were collected from a man aged 45-65 years with active or convalescent COVID-19.

This chain connects TRBV6-1 to TRBJ1-1; D is unresolved. V was clipped by 4 bases and J by 3 bases, with 12 bases between them. CDR3 size: 14 residues. Germline values: CDR1 MNHNS, CDR2 SASEGT. DNA for the CDR3: TGTGCCAGCAGTGCACTTTACCAGGACACTGAAGCTTTCTTT. It yields the protein CASSALYQDTEAFF.

This clone was seen only once. The chain recombines TRBV3-1 (or the pseudogene TRBV3-2) with TRBJ1-3; D is undetermined. From germline, CDR1 is LGHDT and CDR2 YNNKEL (reference sequence). Trimming cost V 6 bases and J 2 bases, with 8 bases left between them. This CDR3 contains 13 residues. Here the CDR3 DNA reads TGTGCCAGCAGTCACAGTGCTGGAAACACCATATATTTT. Translating it yields CASSHSAGNTIYF.

The V call is TRBV12-3 or TRBV12-4, the J call TRBJ1-5; a weak D match, TRBD1 (6 bases). This CDR3 has 13 residues. V dropped 6 bases and J dropped 7 bases, with 13 bases sitting between them. The CDR3 DNA sequence: TGTGCCAGCAGCCAGCTCCAGGGGCAGCCCCAGCATTTT. Amino acid sequence: CASSQLQGQPQHF.

The gene calls are TRBV6-6 and TRBJ1-6; 8 bases align to TRBD1. The V and J ends lost 6 bases and 9 bases, in that order; junction bases with no gene match: 7. The germline gives CDR1 MNHNY, CDR2 SVGAGI (reference sequence). The CDR3 consists of 14 residues. The CDR3 spells CASRPDRGSSPLHF. CDR3 in DNA: TGTGCCAGCAGACCAGACAGGGGCAGTTCACCCCTCCACTTT.

This chain uses TRBV11-2 with TRBJ2-3, with TRBD2 matching over 7 bases. This CDR3 comprises 12 residues. Germline trimming cut 5 bases from V and 10 bases from J; bases unmatched to any gene: 6. Germline assignment: CDR1 SGHAT and CDR2 FQNNGV. DNA for the CDR3: TGTGCCAGCAGCCCAGGACTAGTCGCGCAGTATTTT. The encoded protein is CASSPGLVAQYF.

Note on this clone: One end of the junction does not line up with germline, which may come from a read error. The chain carries TRBV29-1 and TRBJ2-1; 9 bases map to TRBD2. Germline V gene lookup returns CDR1 SQVTM and CDR2 ANQGSEA. The CDR3 runs 15 residues. DNA of the CDR3: TGCAGCGGTGGAGGGTTTAACGGCGGGAGGGCCGAGCCGTTCTTC. This codes for CSGGGFNGGRAEPFF.

This sequence joins TRBV15 and TRBJ1-4; 9 bases map to TRBD1. This CDR3 is built from 16 residues. CDR1 is LNHNV, CDR2 YYDKDF, per germline (reference sequence). J was trimmed by 8 bases and V by 5 bases; bases with no gene match: 12. The CDR3, as DNA: TGTGCCACCAGCGGATCTCTGGGACAGGGTTCGGAAAAACTGTTTTTT. Translating it yields CATSGSLGQGSEKLFF.

The genes are TRBV7-9 and TRBJ1-2; 7 bases match TRBD1. Germline trimming cut 5 bases from V and 0 bases from J; bases unmatched to any gene: 9. This CDR3 region has 16 residues. Germline-derived CDR1 and CDR2 are SEHNR and FQNEAQ (reference sequence). CDR3 sequence: CASSRGTGTANYGYTF. The CDR3, as DNA: TGTGCCAGCAGCCGGGGGACCGGGACAGCTAACTATGGCTACACCTTC. Based on the CDR3 plus reference TRBV7-9 and TRBJ1-2, the full variable domain is DTGVSQNPRHKITKRGQNVTFRCDPISEHNRLYWYRQTLGQGPEFLTYFQNEAQLEKSRLLSDRFSAERPKGSFSTLEIQRTEQGDSAMYLCASSRGTGTANYGYTFGSGTRLTVV.

J is TRBJ1-1 and V is TRBV7-8, with a weak D call TRBD1 (6 bases). V was trimmed by 5 bases and J by 1 base, leaving 8 bases between them. The CDR3 is 13 residues long. Germline loops: CDR1 SGHVS, CDR2 FQNEAQ. DNA for the CDR3: TGTGCCAGCAGCATGGACAGGAACACTGAAGCTTTCTTT. This codes for CASSMDRNTEAFF.

The chain links TRBV18 to TRBJ1-1; a possible D gene is TRBD1 (5 bases). The CDR3 is 15 amino acids. The germline CDR1 and CDR2 sequences are KGHSH and LQKENI. Trimming took 0 bases from V and 4 from J, leaving 12 bases between them. The CDR3 nucleotides read TGTGCCAGCTCACCACCGTCGGGCAGGGCCACTGAAGCTTTCTTT. This translates into CASSPPSGRATEAFF.

The rearrangement uses TRBV19 and TRBJ2-3, with 7 bases lining up with TRBD2. Germline lookup yields CDR1 LNHDA and CDR2 SQIVND (reference sequence). V shed 4 bases and J 2 bases; nucleotides not matched to a gene: 6. This CDR3 region has 15 residues. The CDR3 reads CASSTGLAATDTQYF. Written as DNA, the CDR3 is TGTGCCAGTAGTACCGGCCTAGCGGCCACAGATACGCAGTATTTT.

This sequence joins TRBV27 and TRBJ1-1; TRBD1 matches at 10 bases. V shed 6 bases, J shed 4 bases, and the junction held 8 bases outside the gene matches. CDR3 size: 15 residues. Germline-derived CDR1 and CDR2 are MNHEY and SMNVEV (reference sequence). The CDR3 here is CASRTGTGVITEAFF. The CDR3 DNA follows: TGTGCCAGCAGAACCGGGACAGGGGTTATCACTGAAGCTTTCTTT.

V gene TRBV19 combines with J gene TRBJ2-7; 8 bases line up with TRBD1. CDR1 is LNHDA and CDR2 is SQIVND in the germline V gene (reference sequence). The length of the CDR3 is 15 residues. Trimming took 4 bases from V and 0 from J; bases not matched to a gene: 5. Here the CDR3 reads CASSNGQGSSYEQYF. The CDR3, as DNA: TGTGCCAGTAGTAACGGACAGGGAAGCTCCTACGAGCAGTACTTC.

The V gene is TRBV28, the J gene TRBJ2-3, with TRBD1 identical over 9 bases. J lost 2 bases, V lost 7 bases, and 13 bases had no gene match. Germline V gene lookup returns CDR1 MDHEN and CDR2 SYDVKM. The CDR3 length is 17 residues. The CDR3 sequence: CASTQGPGTGYTDTQYF. The DNA for the CDR3 is TGTGCCAGCACCCAAGGTCCGGGGACAGGGTACACAGATACGCAGTATTTT.

This chain links TRBV6-2 or TRBV6-3 with TRBJ2-5; unclear D gene. The CDR3 sequence is 11 residues long. The germline V and J ends were trimmed by 5 bases and 5 bases, with 6 bases remaining between them. From germline, CDR1 is MNHEY and CDR2 SVGEGT. This chain's CDR3 is CASSHGETQYF. The CDR3 bases are TGTGCCAGCAGTCACGGGGAGACCCAGTACTTC.

This chain links TRBV24-1 with TRBJ1-2; D remains ambiguous. Trimming stripped 8 bases from V and 7 bases from J, with 13 bases between. The CDR3 sequence is 12 residues long. Germline CDR1 reads KGHDR; CDR2 reads SFDVKD. CDR3 nucleotides: TGTGCCACCACCCCCCCCGCGGGTGGCTACACCTTC. This gives the protein CATTPPAGGYTF.

The chain couples TRBV28 to TRBJ2-2; no clear D. CDR1 and CDR2 (germline): MDHEN, SYDVKM. This CDR3 has 12 residues. V lost 7 bases and J 1 base, leaving 4 bases between the germline ends. The CDR3 region has the DNA TGTGCCAGCACAGAGAACACCGGGGAGCTGTTTTTT. It translates to CASTENTGELFF.

The chain has TRBV18 and TRBJ1-3; D is undetermined. Germline V gene sequence: CDR1 KGHSH, CDR2 LQKENI. This CDR3 has 15 amino acids. Trimming removed 3 bases at V and 1 base at J, with 10 bases between. The CDR3 DNA is TGTGCCAGCTCACCGACGAGGGCATCTGGAAACACCATATATTTT. Amino acids: CASSPTRASGNTIYF. Using reference TRBV18 and TRBJ1-3 for the parts outside the CDR3, the full variable domain is NAGVMQNPRHLVRRRGQEARLRCSPMKGHSHVYWYRQLPEEGLKFMVYLQKENIIDESGMPKERFSAEFPKEGPSILRIQQVVRGDSAAYFCASSPTRASGNTIYFGEGSWLTVV.

This clone was recorded a few times. The genes are TRBV25-1 and TRBJ1-6, with D maybe TRBD1 (6 bases). The V and J ends lost 5 bases and 0 bases respectively, with 11 bases between them. CDR1 MGHDK and CDR2 SYGVNS come from the germline V gene. This CDR3 has 16 amino acids. In DNA, the CDR3 is TGTGCCAGCAGTCCCCAGGGGAGCTCCTATAATTCACCCCTCCACTTT. Encoded protein: CASSPQGSSYNSPLHF.

This chain connects TRBV11-2 to TRBJ1-6; D might be TRBD1 (6 bases). The germline V gene encodes CDR1 SGHAT and CDR2 FQNNGV. The CDR3 loop spans 16 amino acids. The V and J ends lost 5 bases and 4 bases respectively, with 15 bases between them. The chain's CDR3 is CASSHRGGSYNSPLHF. The CDR3 region has the DNA TGTGCCAGCAGCCATCGGGGGGGCAGTTATAATTCACCCCTCCACTTT.

The chain has TRBV5-1 and TRBJ2-7; unclear D gene. Germline V lookup: CDR1 SGHRS, CDR2 YFSETQ. CDR3 length equals 12 residues. Trimming pared 4 bases from V and 2 bases from J, leaving 7 bases between. The CDR3 protein is CASSDTPYEQYF. CDR3 nucleotide sequence: TGCGCCAGCAGCGACACCCCCTACGAGCAGTACTTC.

V usage is TRBV6-2 or TRBV6-3 and J usage is TRBJ2-2; D is undetermined. The CDR3 is 14 residues long. Trimming stripped 2 bases from V and 1 base from J, with 5 bases between. Germline CDR1 and CDR2: MNHEY and SVGEGT. CDR3 bases: TGTGCCAGCAGTTACAGACAGAACACCGGGGAGCTGTTTTTT. Encoded protein: CASSYRQNTGELFF.

The sample holds a few counts of this clone. The chain recombines TRBV6-2 or TRBV6-3 with TRBJ2-1; the match to TRBD2 covers 8 bases. CDR1 and CDR2 from the germline V gene are MNHEY and SVGEGT. This CDR3 is 15 amino acids long. The junction had 8 bases not matched to a gene; V was cut back by 4 bases and J by 6 bases. CDR3 amino acids: CASSSRGDPRNEQFF. The CDR3 region has the DNA TGTGCCAGCAGTTCGCGGGGGGATCCGCGCAATGAGCAGTTCTTC.

The V gene is TRBV5-8, the J gene TRBJ2-3; no definite D call. The CDR3 contains 11 residues. V lost 0 bases and J 6 bases, leaving 2 bases between the germline ends. The V gene's germline CDR1 is SGHTS and CDR2 YDEGEE. This CDR3 reads CASSLADTQYF. The CDR3 region has the DNA TGTGCCAGCAGCTTGGCTGATACGCAGTATTTT.

The gene calls are TRBV10-3 and TRBJ2-1, with TRBD2 matching over 9 bases. V gave up 3 bases and J gave up 6 bases; unmatched junction bases: 9. There are 16 residues in the CDR3. Germline CDR1 ENHRY, CDR2 SYGVKD. DNA for the CDR3: TGTGCCATCAGTGACTTAGCGGGAGTCTTCGGCAATGAGCAGTTCTTC. It specifies CAISDLAGVFGNEQFF.